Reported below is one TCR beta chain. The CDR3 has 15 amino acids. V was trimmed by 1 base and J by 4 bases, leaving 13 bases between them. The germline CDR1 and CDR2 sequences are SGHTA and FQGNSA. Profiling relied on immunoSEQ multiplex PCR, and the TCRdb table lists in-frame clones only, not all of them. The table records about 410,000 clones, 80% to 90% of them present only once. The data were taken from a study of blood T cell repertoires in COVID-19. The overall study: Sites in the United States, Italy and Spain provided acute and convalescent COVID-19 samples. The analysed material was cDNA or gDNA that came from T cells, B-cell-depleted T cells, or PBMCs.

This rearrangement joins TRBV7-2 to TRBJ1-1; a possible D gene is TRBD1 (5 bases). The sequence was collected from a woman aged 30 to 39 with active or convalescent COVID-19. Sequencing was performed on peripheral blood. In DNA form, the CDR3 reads TGTGCCAGCAGCTTAGGGTTCGGGGGAGCCACTGAAGCTTTCTTT. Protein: CASSLGFGGATEAFF.